This T cell receptor beta chain was documented in a study of cytomegalovirus exposure and HLA in healthy donors. Both 60 Vbeta primers and 13 Jbeta primers went into the PCR. Method: immunoSEQ multiplex PCR; TCRdb's copy keeps in-frame clones and lacks some. Here the sample spans approximately 140,000 clones, just under 65% being singletons. Study-level points and caveats: Cytomegalovirus association was assigned to 150 to 200 TCR beta chains.

Of note for this clone: What it binds is unknown.

The sequenced sample consisted of PBMCs. This sequence was found in a woman aged 55-69 years in good health and CMV-seropositive.

This CDR3 is CASSLNRAHGYTF. As DNA, the CDR3 is TGTGCCAGCAGTTTAAACAGGGCCCATGGCTACACCTTC. V and J are TRBV28 and TRBJ1-2, with a possible D match to TRBD1 (6 bases). Germline assignment: CDR1 MDHEN and CDR2 SYDVKM. The CDR3 runs 13 residues. Trimming took off 2 bases at V and 6 bases at J, with 10 bases between the two ends.